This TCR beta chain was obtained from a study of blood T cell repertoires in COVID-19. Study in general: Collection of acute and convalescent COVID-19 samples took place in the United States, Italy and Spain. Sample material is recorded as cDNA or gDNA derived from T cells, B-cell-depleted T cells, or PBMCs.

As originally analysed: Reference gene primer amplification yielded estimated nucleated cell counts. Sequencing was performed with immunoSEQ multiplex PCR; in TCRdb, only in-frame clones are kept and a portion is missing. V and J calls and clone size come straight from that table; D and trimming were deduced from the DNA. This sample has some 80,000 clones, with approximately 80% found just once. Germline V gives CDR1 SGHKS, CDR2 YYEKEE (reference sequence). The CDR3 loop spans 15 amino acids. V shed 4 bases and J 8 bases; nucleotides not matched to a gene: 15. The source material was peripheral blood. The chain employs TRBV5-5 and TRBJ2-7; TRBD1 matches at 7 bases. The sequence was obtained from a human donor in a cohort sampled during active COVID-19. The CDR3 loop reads CASSKPGQQSYKQYF. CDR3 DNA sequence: TGTGCCAGCAGCAAACCGGGACAGCAGAGCTATAAGCAGTACTTC.